A selection of T cell receptor beta chains follows, all from one sample in a study of OX40 agonist ivuxolimab in advanced cancers. Method: immunoSEQ multiplex PCR; TCRdb's copy keeps in-frame clones and lacks some. The profile covers tens of thousands of clones, with 75% to 85% appearing a single time and under 9% taken by the ten largest. Sequencing was performed on CD4+ or CD8+ T cells sorted from blood, taken in a trial of the OX40 agonist ivuxolimab. These receptors came from an adult with an advanced solid tumor such as melanoma, head and neck, liver or kidney cancer. CDR3s leave out the opening cysteine and the closing phenylalanine or tryptophan.

>TRBV9|TRBJ2-2
ASSYRVGSGGTNTGELF
>TRBV19|TRBJ1-5
ASSITGSRDQPQH
>TRBV19|TRBJ1-4
ASSASGEKLF
>TRBV6-5|TRBJ1-2
ASSYGQAHYGYT
>TRBV6-6|TRBJ2-1
ASLGGNEQF
>TRBV19|TRBJ1-6
ASSGDSIFSPLH
>TRBV6-1|TRBJ1-5
ASSGGQGGQPQH
>TRBV6-5|TRBJ1-1
ASRGSWNTEAF
>TRBV27|TRBJ1-5
ASSLRGGPYSNQPQH
>TRBV29-1|TRBJ1-3
SFAPGQSSGNTIY
>TRBV4-3|TRBJ1-2
ASSQGVRVSNGYT
>TRBV21-1|TRBJ2-3
ASSKEGEAGPASTDTQY
>TRBV6-6|TRBJ2-5
ASSYGGGGVETQY
>TRBV7-9|TRBJ2-2
ASSPRDNTGELF
>TRBV6-5|TRBJ2-7
ASSPGQTYEQY
>TRBV5-6|TRBJ2-7
ASSLCSGVQSYEQY
>TRBV5-6|TRBJ1-2
ASSLSGQGVYDWRGYT
>TRBV4-1|TRBJ2-1
ASSPQSYNEQF
>TRBV4-3|TRBJ2-7
ASSPRTGFGEQY
>TRBV27|TRBJ2-7
ASSFNSWGNEQY
>TRBV7-2|TRBJ1-2
ASSRDSLYYGYT
>TRBV28|TRBJ1-2
ASRGGGSINYGYT
>TRBV7-9|NA
ASSYPAYEQY
>TRBV9|TRBJ2-7
ASSVGLSRYEQY
>TRBV9|TRBJ2-7
ASSAASQTGTGIYEQY
>TRBV12-5|TRBJ2-6
ASGDVASPSGANVLT
>TRBV6-6|TRBJ2-7
AIGGDRAYEQY
>TRBV7-9|TRBJ1-1
ASRETANTEAF
>TRBV29-1|TRBJ2-3
SVEGRTRGEHTDTQY
>TRBV13|TRBJ2-7
ASSPRGSSGGPGGEQY
>TRBV4-3|TRBJ1-1
ASSQGWRGEVTEAF
>TRBV4-3|TRBJ1-6
ASSQDSGTGDIYNSPLH
>TRBV27|TRBJ2-3
ASSFVRGGASTDTQY
>TRBV7-7|TRBJ2-3
ASSFSEGADTQY